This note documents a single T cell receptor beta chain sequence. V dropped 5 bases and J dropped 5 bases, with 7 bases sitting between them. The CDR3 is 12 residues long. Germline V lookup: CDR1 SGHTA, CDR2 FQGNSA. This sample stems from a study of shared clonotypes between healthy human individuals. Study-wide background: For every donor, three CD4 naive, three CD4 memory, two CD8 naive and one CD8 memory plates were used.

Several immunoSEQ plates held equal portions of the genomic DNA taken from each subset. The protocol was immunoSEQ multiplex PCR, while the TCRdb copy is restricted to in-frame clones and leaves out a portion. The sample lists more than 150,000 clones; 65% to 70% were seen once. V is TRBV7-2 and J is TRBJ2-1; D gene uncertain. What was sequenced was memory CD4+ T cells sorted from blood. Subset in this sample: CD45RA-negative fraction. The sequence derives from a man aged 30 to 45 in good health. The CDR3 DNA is TGTGCCAGCAGCCCTTACAACAATGAGCAGTTCTTC. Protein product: CASSPYNNEQFF.